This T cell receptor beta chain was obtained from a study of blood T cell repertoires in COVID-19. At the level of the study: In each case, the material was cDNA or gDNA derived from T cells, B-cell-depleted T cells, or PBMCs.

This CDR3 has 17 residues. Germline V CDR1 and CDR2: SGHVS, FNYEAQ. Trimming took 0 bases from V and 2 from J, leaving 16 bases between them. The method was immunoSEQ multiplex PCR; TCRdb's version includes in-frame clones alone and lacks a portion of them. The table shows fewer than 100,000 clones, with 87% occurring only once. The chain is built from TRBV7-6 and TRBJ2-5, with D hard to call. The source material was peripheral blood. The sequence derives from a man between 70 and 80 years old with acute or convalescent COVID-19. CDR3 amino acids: CASSLAVFQNWQETQYF. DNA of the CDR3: TGTGCCAGCAGCTTAGCAGTATTTCAGAATTGGCAAGAGACCCAGTACTTC. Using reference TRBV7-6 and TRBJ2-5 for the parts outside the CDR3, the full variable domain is GAGVSQSPRYKVTKRGQDVALRCDPISGHVSLYWYRQALGQGPEFLTYFNYEAQQDKSGLPNDRFSAERPEGSISTLTIQRTEQRDSAMYRCASSLAVFQNWQETQYFGPGTRLLVL.